This entry lists 21 T cell receptor beta chains sequenced from one sample in a study of identical twins. TCRdb reprocessed the 5' RACE reads with MiXCR, giving one entry per CDR3 protein. The sample records roughly 1,500,000 distinct CDR3 sequences, around 29% being singletons. Sequencing was done on a sample of cord blood. The source of these receptors is a newborn girl in good health.

This clonotype was counted only a few times. This chain uses TRBV19 with TRBJ1-2; D unclear. In germline, CDR1 is LNHDA, CDR2 SQIVND (reference sequence). The CDR3 extends over 15 amino acids. With 3 bases removed from V and 0 bases from J, the gap between germline ends came to 11 bases. DNA for the CDR3: TGTGCCAGTAGTATCTCCGGATCAGCTAACTATGGCTACACCTTC. Residues: CASSISGSANYGYTF.

This clonotype was counted between two and nine times. The chain carries TRBV5-1 and TRBJ2-3, with D maybe TRBD2 (5 bases). V was cut by 4 bases and J by 0 bases, with 9 bases left in between. CDR1 and CDR2 (germline): SGHRS, YFSETQ. The CDR3 spans 14 residues. CDR3 amino acids: CASSDRTSTDTQYF. Here the CDR3 DNA reads TGCGCCAGCAGCGACCGGACTAGCACAGATACGCAGTATTTT.

On this clonotype itself: A much larger clone differs by one base, so this may be a read error. J is TRBJ2-7 and V is TRBV10-3; D call uncertain. The germline V gene encodes CDR1 ENHRY and CDR2 SYGVKD. The CDR3 consists of 14 residues. The CDR3 DNA follows: TGTACCATCAGTGAGTCGACCGCGACCTACGAGCAGTACTTC. This gives the protein CTISESTATYEQYF.

The count of this clonotype is one. The genes are TRBV7-2 and TRBJ2-1; 12 bases match TRBD2. J was trimmed by 6 bases and V by 1 base; bases with no gene match: 1. The CDR3 length is 15 residues. In germline, CDR1 is SGHTA, CDR2 FQGNSA. CDR3 protein: CASSLETSGSNEQFF. The CDR3, as DNA: TGTGCCAGCAGCTTAGAGACTAGCGGGAGCAATGAGCAGTTCTTC.

This clonotype was recorded many times. The gene calls are TRBV3-1 and TRBJ2-7, with 7 bases lining up with TRBD1. The CDR3 length is 13 residues. V lost 8 bases, J lost 1 base, and 5 bases stayed unmatched. The germline CDR1 and CDR2 sequences are LGHDT and YNNKEL (reference sequence). In nucleotides, the CDR3 is TGTGCCAGCGCCCAGGGGGTATCCTACGAGCAGTACTTC. It specifies CASAQGVSYEQYF.

A few counts support this clonotype. The CDR3 sequence: CASSQAHLETQYF. CDR3 coding DNA: TGCGCCAGCAGCCAAGCGCACCTAGAGACCCAGTACTTC. V is TRBV4-1 and J is TRBJ2-7; D gene uncertain. The DNA matches TRBJ2-5 better at its end, which makes the J call doubtful. CDR1 is MGHRA and CDR2 is YSYEKL in the germline V gene. This CDR3 has 13 residues.

This clonotype was counted only a few times. V and J are TRBV20-1 and TRBJ2-4; D is unclear. Between the trimmed V and J ends, which lost 0 bases and 3 bases, there was a span of 12 bases. This CDR3 is built from 15 residues. Looked up from germline, CDR1 is DFQATT and CDR2 is SNEGSKA (reference sequence). CDR3 protein: CSARDPASRKNIQYF. In DNA form, the CDR3 reads TGCAGTGCTAGAGATCCAGCGAGCCGCAAAAACATTCAGTACTTC.

This chain uses TRBV2 with TRBJ2-3; 8 bases map to TRBD2. After removal of 7 bases from V and 2 bases from J, the junction contained 2 bases not matched to a gene. CDR1 is SNHLY and CDR2 is FYNNEI in the germline V gene. The CDR3 consists of 13 residues. This chain's CDR3 is CASTGGATDTQYF. The CDR3 nucleotides read TGTGCCAGCACCGGGGGGGCCACAGATACGCAGTATTTT.

This clonotype appeared a few times. The J gene is TRBJ1-6, the V gene TRBV5-1, with D maybe TRBD1 (5 bases). CDR1 and CDR2 from the germline V gene are SGHRS and YFSETQ. The CDR3 contains 16 residues. Trimming stripped 2 bases from V and 6 bases from J, with 15 bases between. The CDR3 spells CASSLRGKLGNSPLHF. CDR3 in DNA: TGCGCCAGCAGCTTAAGGGGTAAATTGGGTAATTCACCCCTCCACTTT. Full variable domain (remainder filled in from reference TRBV5-1 and TRBJ1-6): KAGVTQTPRYLIKTRGQQVTLSCSPISGHRSVSWYQQTPGQGLQFLFEYFSETQRNKGNFPGRFSGRQFSNSRSEMNVSTLELGDSALYLCASSLRGKLGNSPLHFGNGTRLTVT.

V is TRBV10-3 and J is TRBJ1-2; the match to TRBD1 covers 8 bases. The CDR3 runs to 12 residues. The trim removed 3 bases at V and 6 bases at J, leaving 0 bases unmatched. Germline lookup yields CDR1 ENHRY and CDR2 SYGVKD. For the CDR3, the DNA is TGTGCCATCAGTGACAGGGGGCATGGCTACACCTTC. This translates into CAISDRGHGYTF.

This clonotype was seen once. This may stem from a read error, because a much larger clone lies one nucleotide away. The gene calls are TRBV20-1 and TRBJ1-2; 8 nucleotides agree with TRBD1. Trimming at V came to 1 base and at J to 3 bases, leaving 1 base not matched to a gene. This CDR3 has 13 amino acids. Germline loops: CDR1 DFQATT, CDR2 SNEGSKA (reference sequence). CDR3 in DNA: TGCAGTGCTAGAGCAGGGGGCGACTATGGCTACACCTTC. The encoded protein is CSARAGGDYGYTF.

This clonotype was picked up a small number of times. The chain recombines TRBV28 with TRBJ1-2; tentatively, D is TRBD1 (5 bases). The CDR3 length is 14 residues. The germline CDR1 and CDR2 sequences are MDHEN and SYDVKM. Trimming took off 3 bases at V and 3 bases at J, with 11 bases between the two ends. In nucleotides, the CDR3 is TGTGCCAGCAGTTTCTCAGGAGGGGACTATGGCTACACCTTC. Amino acids: CASSFSGGDYGYTF.

The V call is TRBV18, the J call TRBJ1-4; D perhaps matches TRBD1 (5 bases). CDR1 and CDR2 from the germline V gene are KGHSH and LQKENI. V lost 2 bases to trimming and J lost 7 bases, with 14 bases between them. This CDR3 contains 15 residues. CDR3 protein: CASSPGTEATEKLFF. The CDR3 DNA is TGTGCCAGCTCACCAGGGACGGAGGCGACTGAAAAACTGTTTTTT.

This clonotype was seen a few times. The V call is TRBV7-8, the J call TRBJ2-1; 8 bases map to TRBD2. Germline lookup yields CDR1 SGHVS and CDR2 FQNEAQ. The CDR3 covers 16 residues. V shed 2 bases and J 0 bases; nucleotides not matched to a gene: 3. The CDR3 loop reads CASSLLLAVSYNEQFF. The CDR3, as DNA: TGTGCCAGCAGCTTACTACTAGCGGTCTCCTACAATGAGCAGTTCTTC.

This clonotype has more than one count but fewer than ten. J is TRBJ2-1 and V is TRBV5-1; 13 nucleotides agree with TRBD2. Germline CDR1 is SGHRS and CDR2 is YFSETQ. The trim removed 4 bases at V and 3 bases at J, leaving 16 bases unmatched. The CDR3 spans 20 residues. The CDR3 sequence: CASSTAPGTSGNPRYNEQFF. The DNA for the CDR3 is TGCGCCAGCAGCACGGCCCCAGGGACTAGCGGGAACCCCCGCTACAATGAGCAGTTCTTC. Looking up the rest from reference TRBV5-1 and TRBJ2-1 gives the full variable domain: KAGVTQTPRYLIKTRGQQVTLSCSPISGHRSVSWYQQTPGQGLQFLFEYFSETQRNKGNFPGRFSGRQFSNSRSEMNVSTLELGDSALYLCASSTAPGTSGNPRYNEQFFGPGTRLTVL.

The chain couples TRBV20-1 to TRBJ2-3; 8 positions match TRBD2. CDR1 is DFQATT and CDR2 is SNEGSKA in the germline V gene (reference sequence). This CDR3 has 17 amino acids. The J segment lost 0 bases and the V segment lost 0 bases, leaving 8 bases of the junction unmatched. The CDR3 sequence is CSARDPRGGPSTDTQYF. Written as DNA, the CDR3 is TGCAGTGCTAGAGATCCCCGCGGGGGGCCGAGCACAGATACGCAGTATTTT.

The CDR3 bases are TGTGCCATCAGAAAAGGGACTAGCCAGAACAATGAGCAGTTCTTC. This gives the protein CAIRKGTSQNNEQFF. V and J are TRBV10-3 and TRBJ2-1; 9 positions agree with TRBD2. The ends lost 6 bases at V and 5 bases at J; junction bases unmatched: 8. Germline CDR1 ENHRY, CDR2 SYGVKD. The CDR3 is 15 amino acids.

This clonotype came up many times. V gene TRBV5-1 combines with J gene TRBJ2-4; 10 bases agree with TRBD1. The junction had 11 bases not matched to a gene; V was cut back by 4 bases and J by 7 bases. Germline V lookup: CDR1 SGHRS, CDR2 YFSETQ. The CDR3 runs to 16 residues. CDR3 amino acids: CASSVGQGVRRNIQYF. The DNA for the CDR3 is TGCGCCAGCAGCGTCGGACAGGGGGTAAGGAGGAACATTCAGTACTTC.

The CDR3 DNA follows: TGTGCCAGCAGTTTTAGGGTGGGGACACAAGAGACCCAGTACTTC. It is translated as CASSFRVGTQETQYF. The V call is TRBV12-3 or TRBV12-4, the J call TRBJ2-5; a weak D match, TRBD1 (6 bases). The V end lost 3 bases, the J end lost 2 bases, and 13 bases lay between the germline ends. CDR3 length equals 15 residues.

In this sample, this clonotype turned up a few times. The chain recombines TRBV20-1 with TRBJ2-5, with D perhaps being TRBD1 or TRBD2 (5 bases each). Germline CDR1 reads DFQATT; CDR2 reads SNEGSKA (reference sequence). The CDR3 runs to 13 residues. Deletions cut 3 bases from V and 11 bases from J, with 19 bases between. The DNA for the CDR3 is TGCAGTGCTAGGGGGCCGGGGCCTCCAGAGCAGTACTTC. Amino acids: CSARGPGPPEQYF.

This rearrangement joins TRBV4-2 to TRBJ2-1; 8 bases align to TRBD2. The CDR3 covers 17 residues. Unmatched junction bases numbered 9, after V lost 1 base and J lost 4 bases. The germline gives CDR1 LGHNA, CDR2 YNFKEQ. This chain's CDR3 is CASSQGTAGGPYNEQFF. CDR3 nucleotides: TGTGCCAGCAGCCAAGGAACGGCGGGGGGACCGTACAATGAGCAGTTCTTC.